Listed here are 30 T cell receptor beta chains from one sample, sequenced in a study of OX40 agonist ivuxolimab in advanced cancers. Here immunoSEQ multiplex PCR was the method, and the copy in TCRdb shows in-frame clones only, minus some. The table has under 50,000 clones, roughly 86% seen once; the top ten hold 0.35% to 0.45%. This sample comprised CD4+ or CD8+ T cells sorted from blood, obtained in a trial of the OX40 agonist ivuxolimab. All receptors come from an adult with an advanced solid tumor such as melanoma, head and neck, liver or kidney cancer.

The CDR3 bases are TGTGCCAGCAGCTTGGGAACTAGCCTAACCTACGAGCAGTACTTC. This sequence encodes CASSLGTSLTYEQYF. The rearrangement links TRBV5-4 to TRBJ2-7; D is perhaps TRBD2 (6 bases). CDR3 length equals 15 residues. Trimming removed 0 bases from V and 2 bases from J, with 12 bases in between. Germline V gives CDR1 SGHNT, CDR2 YYREEE (reference sequence).

The chain combines TRBV19 with TRBJ2-7, with 9 positions matching TRBD2. The ends lost 6 bases at V and 3 bases at J; junction bases unmatched: 6. From germline, CDR1 is LNHDA and CDR2 SQIVND (reference sequence). The CDR3 has 14 residues. Written as DNA, the CDR3 is TGTGCCAGTAGCAGGTTAGCGGGAGACTACGAGCAGTACTTC. Protein sequence: CASSRLAGDYEQYF.

J is TRBJ1-5 and V is TRBV5-4, with a weak D call TRBD1 (6 bases). V lost 0 bases to trimming and J lost 5 bases, with 9 bases between them. Germline CDR1 SGHNT, CDR2 YYREEE (reference sequence). This CDR3 comprises 14 residues. The CDR3 loop is CASSLGGPDQPQHF. CDR3 DNA: TGTGCCAGCAGCTTGGGGGGGCCCGATCAGCCCCAGCATTTT.

The chain joins TRBV5-1 to TRBJ2-3; D possibly corresponds to TRBD1 (6 bases). There are 15 residues in the CDR3. Germline values: CDR1 SGHRS, CDR2 YFSETQ. The V gene lost 4 bases and the J gene lost 5 bases, with 17 bases spanning the gap. The CDR3 is CASSRSTGFGDTQYF. In nucleotides, the CDR3 is TGCGCCAGCAGCCGTTCTACAGGGTTTGGAGATACGCAGTATTTT.

The chain uses TRBV14 and TRBJ1-5; TRBD1 matches at 9 bases. J was trimmed by 6 bases and V by 5 bases; bases with no gene match: 17. This CDR3 is built from 18 residues. Germline assignment: CDR1 SGHDN and CDR2 FVKESK. The CDR3 loop reads CASSARGQGLRLGQPQHF. CDR3 DNA sequence: TGTGCCAGCAGCGCGAGGGGACAGGGATTGAGACTAGGTCAGCCCCAGCATTTT. The whole variable domain, remainder taken from reference TRBV14 and TRBJ1-5, is EAGVTQFPSHSVIEKGQTVTLRCDPISGHDNLYWYRRVMGKEIKFLLHFVKESKQDESGMPNNRFLAERTGGTYSTLKVQPAELEDSGVYFCASSARGQGLRLGQPQHFGDGTRLSIL.

As to this clone: Other DNA sequences from this sample encode an identical CDR3 as well. The V gene is TRBV6-6, the J gene TRBJ1-2; tentatively, D is TRBD1 (6 bases). This CDR3 is 15 amino acids long. Germline-derived CDR1 and CDR2 are MNHNY and SVGAGI (reference sequence). The V gene lost 5 bases and the J gene lost 4 bases, with 17 bases spanning the gap. For the CDR3, the DNA is TGTGCCAGCAGTCCTCGGGACACCAGTACCTATGGCTACACCTTC. Translated: CASSPRDTSTYGYTF.

The V gene is TRBV10-2, the J gene TRBJ2-3, with D possibly being TRBD2 (5 bases). In germline, CDR1 is WSHSY, CDR2 SAAADI. With 1 base removed from V and 1 base from J, the gap between germline ends came to 9 bases. CDR3 size: 15 residues. The CDR3 loop is CASSEWSGRTDTQYF. CDR3 sequence (DNA): TGCGCCAGCAGTGAGTGGAGCGGCCGCACAGATACGCAGTATTTT.

The genes are TRBV5-1 and TRBJ1-2; weak D call: TRBD1 (5 bases). With 0 bases removed from V and 4 bases from J, the gap between germline ends came to 7 bases. Germline values: CDR1 SGHRS, CDR2 YFSETQ. This CDR3 is built from 13 residues. The CDR3 region is CASSLGRAYGYTF. CDR3 sequence (DNA): TGCGCCAGCAGCTTGGGCAGGGCCTATGGCTACACCTTC.

This clone has a handful of counts. The chain uses TRBV28 and TRBJ1-5; possibly TRBD1 for D (5 bases). The germline CDR1 and CDR2 sequences are MDHEN and SYDVKM. CDR3 length equals 12 residues. Trimming took off 8 bases at V and 4 bases at J, with 9 bases between the two ends. CDR3 nucleotides: TGTGCCAGCGAGGCAGGGAATCAGCCCCAGCATTTT. Translation: CASEAGNQPQHF.

The chain couples TRBV6-5 to TRBJ1-1, with D unclear. The V gene's germline CDR1 is MNHEY and CDR2 SVGAGI. This CDR3 is 15 amino acids long. V was clipped by 6 bases and J by 1 base, with 15 bases between them. This CDR3 is CASRTLGGGNTEAFF. CDR3 DNA sequence: TGTGCCAGCAGGACCCTGGGTGGAGGGAACACTGAAGCTTTCTTT.

The V and J genes are TRBV28 and TRBJ1-2, with D tentatively TRBD1 (6 bases). CDR3 length equals 16 residues. Germline V gives CDR1 MDHEN, CDR2 SYDVKM. Trimming left V 8 bases short and J 2 bases short, with 21 bases between. The CDR3 DNA sequence: TGTGCCAGCGGGTCCTTGGATACAGGGAGGAACTATGGCTACACCTTC. Translating gives CASGSLDTGRNYGYTF.

Only one count was recorded for this clone. The chain carries TRBV15 and TRBJ2-1; D not resolved. There are 15 residues in the CDR3. V shed 0 bases and J shed 6 bases, with 12 bases lying between them. Germline V lookup: CDR1 LNHNV, CDR2 YYDKDF (reference sequence). CDR3 nucleotide sequence: TGTGCCACCAGCAGAGATCTTGGGCCTTCCAATGAGCAGTTCTTC. Amino acid sequence: CATSRDLGPSNEQFF.

The V call is TRBV5-5, the J call TRBJ2-3; 10 bases are shared with TRBD2. This CDR3 has 16 residues. In germline, CDR1 is SGHKS, CDR2 YYEKEE (reference sequence). Trimming took 0 bases from V and 4 from J; bases not matched to a gene: 5. For the CDR3, the DNA is TGTGCCAGCAGCTTGGGGGCTAGCGGGGGTTCAGATACGCAGTATTTT. This sequence encodes CASSLGASGGSDTQYF.

CDR3 sequence reads: CASAGVATNEKLFF. The CDR3 DNA is TGTGCCAGCGCAGGGGTGGCAACTAATGAAAAACTGTTTTTT. The V call is TRBV27, the J call TRBJ1-4; perhaps TRBD1 as D (6 bases). This CDR3 has 14 residues. CDR1 is MNHEY and CDR2 is SMNVEV in the germline V gene (reference sequence). The ends were cut back, 8 bases at V and 0 bases at J, with 10 bases in the middle.

The chain couples TRBV27 to TRBJ1-6, with D hard to call. CDR3 size: 17 residues. The germline V gene has CDR1 MNHEY and CDR2 SMNVEV (reference sequence). Trimming removed 3 bases at V and 7 bases at J, with 19 bases between. The CDR3 is CASSFTSPSDPNSPLHF. In DNA, the CDR3 is TGTGCCAGCAGTTTCACATCCCCTAGTGACCCGAATTCACCCCTCCACTTT.

The gene calls are TRBV6-6 and TRBJ1-5; 8 bases align to TRBD1. V gave up 6 bases and J gave up 2 bases; unmatched junction bases: 6. This CDR3 comprises 15 residues. CDR1 and CDR2 from the germline V gene are MNHNY and SVGAGI (reference sequence). For the CDR3, the DNA is TGTGCCAGCAGCAGACAGGGGCAGGGCAATCAGCCCCAGCATTTT. The encoded protein is CASSRQGQGNQPQHF.

This clone was detected once. In DNA, the CDR3 is TGTGCCAGCAGCTTATTCCCCGGGAGGGCTGGGGAGCAGTACTTC. Translation gives CASSLFPGRAGEQYF. This chain joins TRBV11-2 and TRBJ2-7; 8 bases line up with TRBD2. The V segment lost 2 bases and the J segment 7 bases; nucleotides outside the gene matches: 10. CDR1 is SGHAT, CDR2 FQNNGV, per germline. CDR3 length: 15 residues.

The chain recombines TRBV13 with TRBJ1-6; D gene unclear. V lost 5 bases and J 6 bases, leaving 11 bases between the germline ends. Germline CDR1 and CDR2: PRHDT and FYEKMQ (reference sequence). The CDR3 is 14 amino acids. Here the CDR3 reads CASSVLTRNSPLHF. The CDR3 DNA reads as TGTGCCAGCAGCGTCCTAACCCGTAATTCACCCCTCCACTTT. Full variable domain (outside the CDR3, taken from reference TRBV13 and TRBJ1-6): AAGVIQSPRHLIKEKRETATLKCYPIPRHDTVYWYQQGPGQDPQFLISFYEKMQSDKGSIPDRFSAQQFSDYHSELNMSSLELGDSALYFCASSVLTRNSPLHFGNGTRLTVT.

This rearrangement joins TRBV7-9 to TRBJ1-1; D might be TRBD1 (5 bases). CDR1 and CDR2 from the germline V gene are SEHNR and FQNEAQ (reference sequence). The CDR3 spans 14 residues. Trimming took 3 bases from V and 1 from J, leaving 9 bases between them. Here the CDR3 reads CASSFGHQNTEAFF. CDR3 DNA sequence: TGTGCCAGCAGCTTCGGACACCAGAACACTGAAGCTTTCTTT.

The chain is built from TRBV25-1 and TRBJ2-5, with D perhaps matching TRBD2 (6 bases). The CDR3 runs 15 residues. The ends were cut back, 6 bases at V and 1 base at J, with 15 bases in the middle. The germline V gene has CDR1 MGHDK and CDR2 SYGVNS. CDR3 nucleotides: TGTGCCAGCAGGCCCACCCGGGACTTCCAAGAGACCCAGTACTTC. Protein: CASRPTRDFQETQYF.

This clone was detected once. This rearrangement joins TRBV6-6 to TRBJ1-6, with TRBD1 as a possible D gene (5 bases). In germline, CDR1 is MNHNY, CDR2 SVGAGI (reference sequence). CDR3 length: 15 amino acids. Trimming shortened V by 8 bases and J by 5 bases, and 16 bases separated the two germline ends. The CDR3 is CASQGETPNNSPLHF. The CDR3 region has the DNA TGTGCCAGCCAGGGAGAAACCCCAAATAATTCACCCCTCCACTTT.

V is TRBV2 and J is TRBJ2-7; 10 positions agree with TRBD2. The junction had 8 bases not matched to a gene; V was cut back by 5 bases and J by 4 bases. Germline-derived CDR1 and CDR2 are SNHLY and FYNNEI. The CDR3 covers 15 residues. CDR3 sequence: CASSLRTSGVYEQYF. CDR3 bases: TGTGCCAGCAGTCTCCGCACTAGCGGGGTTTACGAGCAGTACTTC.

The chain carries TRBV2 and TRBJ1-5, with 7 bases fitting TRBD1. CDR1 SNHLY and CDR2 FYNNEI come from the germline V gene. The CDR3 is 13 amino acids. With V trimmed by 10 bases and J by 3 bases, 6 bases remained unmatched. CDR3 residues: CATSGQYNQPQHF. The CDR3, as DNA: TGTGCCACCTCGGGACAGTACAATCAGCCCCAGCATTTT.

The chain employs TRBV2 and TRBJ2-7; D is possibly TRBD2 (6 bases). The length of the CDR3 is 18 residues. Germline V gene lookup returns CDR1 SNHLY and CDR2 FYNNEI. V lost 3 bases and J lost 4, with 25 bases in between. CDR3 in DNA: TGTGCCAGCAGTGAGGGGGGTGCTTTCCTTACCTCTTTATACGAGCAGTACTTC. It specifies CASSEGGAFLTSLYEQYF.

The rearrangement uses TRBV6-6 and TRBJ1-5; 7 positions agree with TRBD1. Germline-derived CDR1 and CDR2 are MNHNY and SVGAGI (reference sequence). CDR3 length: 13 residues. Losses at the gene ends were 6 bases for V and 5 bases for J; bases not matched to a gene: 4. The CDR3 here is CASSRQGDQPQHF. CDR3 DNA sequence: TGTGCCAGCAGCAGACAGGGAGATCAGCCCCAGCATTTT.

The genes are TRBV2 and TRBJ2-1; D unresolved. With 1 base removed from V and 9 bases from J, the gap between germline ends came to 10 bases. This CDR3 comprises 13 residues. Germline CDR1 reads SNHLY; CDR2 reads FYNNEI. CDR3 bases: TGTGCCAGCAGTGAAGAGAATTTGGGTGAGCAGTTCTTC. It specifies CASSEENLGEQFF.

In this sample, this clone turned up a few times. This chain connects TRBV30 to TRBJ2-7; D not resolved. The germline V gene has CDR1 GTSNPN and CDR2 SVGIG (reference sequence). The CDR3 is 12 residues long. Trimming left V 0 bases short and J 3 bases short, with 6 bases between. In DNA, the CDR3 is TGTGCCTGGAGTGTATCCTACTACGAGCAGTACTTC. Protein product: CAWSVSYYEQYF.

The genes are TRBV7-2 and TRBJ1-3, with D unresolved. Trimming left V 5 bases short and J 2 bases short, with 10 bases between. The CDR3 totals 14 residues. The germline V gene has CDR1 SGHTA and CDR2 FQGNSA. Here the CDR3 reads CASSPQATGNTIYF. CDR3 nucleotide sequence: TGTGCCAGCAGCCCTCAGGCTACTGGAAACACCATATATTTT.

The chain is built from TRBV9 and TRBJ2-3, with unresolved D. The germline CDR1 and CDR2 sequences are SGDLS and YYNGEE. Trimming took 4 bases from V and 5 from J, leaving 11 bases between them. There are 13 residues in the CDR3. The CDR3 region is CASSSHGEDTQYF. The DNA of the CDR3 is TGTGCCAGCAGCTCTCACGGTGAAGATACGCAGTATTTT.

The rearrangement uses TRBV10-2 and TRBJ2-7; 8 bases agree with TRBD1. From germline, CDR1 is WSHSY and CDR2 SAAADI. Trimming removed 6 bases from V and 2 bases from J; junction bases left unmatched: 3. This CDR3 has 13 residues. The CDR3 protein is CASRSGQAYEQYF. CDR3 nucleotides: TGCGCCAGCAGATCGGGACAGGCCTACGAGCAGTACTTC.